The present T cell receptor beta chain was sequenced within a study of shared clonotypes between healthy human individuals. Findings of the study overall: Clonotypes which were not shared had lower generation probabilities than clonotypes that all four donors shared. Memory subsets had estimated richness that was generally smaller than that of naive subsets.

Only in-frame clones appear in the TCRdb table, and some are missing; sequencing was by immunoSEQ multiplex PCR. The sample lists about 2 million clones, about 95% occurring once. CDR3 size: 15 residues. Trimming removed 8 bases at V and 5 bases at J, with 21 bases between. Germline-derived CDR1 and CDR2 are SNHLY and FYNNEI. This clone was detected once. Its antigen is still unknown. Naive CD8 isolation took CD45RO-negative cells positively selected for CCR7 and excluded terminally differentiated effector memory CD45RA+ cells. The TCR originated in a man aged 18 to 29 in good health. Sequencing was carried out using naive CD8+ T cells sorted from blood. The rearrangement joins TRBV2 to TRBJ1-2; no clear D. The CDR3 nucleotides are TGTGCCAGCCGATTCACCCCGGCTGGGGAATATGGCTACACCTTC. Its protein product is CASRFTPAGEYGYTF.